Below, 19 T cell receptor beta chains from the same sample are listed, as sequenced in a study of blood T cell repertoires in COVID-19. The repertoire was sequenced with immunoSEQ multiplex PCR; TCRdb's copy has only in-frame clones and lacks some. Among about 43,000 clones listed, roughly 82% were seen once. Sequenced input: peripheral blood. All receptors derive from a woman aged 60-75 years with acute or convalescent COVID-19.

V usage is TRBV3-1 (or the pseudogene TRBV3-2) and J usage is TRBJ2-1, with 9 bases identical to TRBD2. The CDR3 length is 14 residues. Unmatched junction bases numbered 11, after V lost 2 bases and J lost 15 bases. Germline-derived CDR1 and CDR2 are LGHDT and YNNKEL (reference sequence). CDR3 sequence: CASSQRTSDLVPFF. The CDR3 DNA follows: TGTGCCAGCAGCCAAAGGACTAGCGATTTGGTTCCGTTCTTC.

The chain uses TRBV7-2 and TRBJ2-1; the D gene is possibly TRBD2 (5 bases). CDR3 length equals 14 residues. Trimming shortened V by 7 bases and J by 5 bases, and 15 bases separated the two germline ends. Germline lookup yields CDR1 SGHTA and CDR2 FQGNSA. In DNA form, the CDR3 reads TGTGCCAGCAATCAACAAGGGAGCCACAATGAGCAGTTCTTC. Translation gives CASNQQGSHNEQFF. Filled out from reference TRBV7-2 and TRBJ2-1, the complete variable domain reads GAGVSQSPSNKVTEKGKDVELRCDPISGHTALYWYRQSLGQGLEFLIYFQGNSAPDKSGLPSDRFSAERTGGSVSTLTIQRTQQEDSAVYLCASNQQGSHNEQFFGPGTRLTVL.

The J gene is TRBJ2-7, the V gene TRBV27; possibly TRBD1 for D (5 bases). Germline V gives CDR1 MNHEY, CDR2 SMNVEV (reference sequence). V was clipped by 4 bases and J by 0 bases, with 13 bases between them. This CDR3 has 15 residues. The CDR3 DNA sequence: TGTGCCAGCAGTTCCCAGGGCTCCAGCTCCTACGAGCAGTACTTC. Residues: CASSSQGSSSYEQYF.

J is TRBJ2-4 and V is TRBV5-5, with TRBD1 matching over 10 bases. The length of the CDR3 is 15 residues. Germline V lookup: CDR1 SGHKS, CDR2 YYEKEE (reference sequence). V lost 4 bases to trimming and J lost 1 base; unmatched junction nucleotides: 2. The CDR3 DNA reads TGTGCCAGCAGCCCGGGACAGGGGGCCAAAAACATTCAGTACTTC. Translating gives CASSPGQGAKNIQYF. Variable domain in full (rest from reference TRBV5-5 and TRBJ2-4): DAGVTQSPTHLIKTRGQQVTLRCSPISGHKSVSWYQQVLGQGPQFIFQYYEKEERGRGNFPDRFSARQFPNYSSELNVNALLLGDSALYLCASSPGQGAKNIQYFGAGTRLSVL.

This chain links TRBV2 with TRBJ1-5; the D is unclear. Germline V gives CDR1 SNHLY, CDR2 FYNNEI. Trimming removed 1 base at V and 4 bases at J, with 11 bases between. This CDR3 has 15 residues. The CDR3 nucleotides read TGTGCCAGCAGTGAAGGAGGATTGGGTAATCAGCCCCAGCATTTT. The encoded protein is CASSEGGLGNQPQHF.

This sequence joins TRBV5-4 and TRBJ1-4, with unresolved D. Germline CDR1 is SGHNT and CDR2 is YYREEE (reference sequence). This CDR3 has 11 amino acids. Trimming stripped 4 bases from V and 7 bases from J, with 5 bases between. CDR3 coding DNA: TGTGCCAGCAGCGGAGGTGAAAAACTGTTTTTT. Translated, it gives CASSGGEKLFF.

This sequence joins TRBV9 and TRBJ1-1, with TRBD1 identical over 7 bases. V lost 3 bases, J lost 10 bases, and 9 bases stayed unmatched. The length of the CDR3 is 13 residues. The germline gives CDR1 SGDLS, CDR2 YYNGEE. This CDR3 reads CASSATGRVGAFF. The CDR3, as DNA: TGTGCCAGCAGCGCGACAGGGCGGGTTGGAGCTTTCTTT. Looking up the rest from reference TRBV9 and TRBJ1-1 gives the full variable domain: DSGVTQTPKHLITATGQRVTLRCSPRSGDLSVYWYQQSLDQGLQFLIQYYNGEERAKGNILERFSAQQFPDLHSELNLSSLELGDSALYFCASSATGRVGAFFGQGTRLTVV.

This clone was found a few times. This chain's CDR3 is CASSIGSQGYQPQHF. CDR3 bases: TGTGCCAGTAGTATCGGGAGCCAAGGGTATCAGCCCCAGCATTTT. This rearrangement joins TRBV19 to TRBJ1-5; no clear D. Germline-derived CDR1 and CDR2 are LNHDA and SQIVND (reference sequence). V was pared by 3 bases and J by 5 bases, with 14 bases between. This CDR3 region has 15 residues.

The count of this clone is one. The rearrangement links TRBV5-1 to TRBJ2-1; 14 nucleotides align to TRBD2. This CDR3 has 15 residues. Germline V gene data show CDR1 as SGHRS and CDR2 as YFSETQ. Germline trimming cut 4 bases from V and 7 bases from J; bases unmatched to any gene: 4. CDR3 nucleotides: TGCGCCAGCAGCCTCGGACTAGCGGGGGGTAATGAGCAGTTCTTC. Its translation: CASSLGLAGGNEQFF. Using reference TRBV5-1 and TRBJ2-1 for the parts outside the CDR3, the full variable domain is KAGVTQTPRYLIKTRGQQVTLSCSPISGHRSVSWYQQTPGQGLQFLFEYFSETQRNKGNFPGRFSGRQFSNSRSEMNVSTLELGDSALYLCASSLGLAGGNEQFFGPGTRLTVL.

The rearrangement links TRBV7-9 to TRBJ1-3; D unresolved. This CDR3 is 13 amino acids long. CDR1 is SEHNR, CDR2 FQNEAQ, per germline (reference sequence). The germline V and J ends were trimmed by 7 bases and 1 base, with 8 bases remaining between them. CDR3: CASIHSSGNTIYF. DNA of the CDR3: TGTGCCAGCATCCACAGTTCTGGAAACACCATATATTTT.

The CDR3 spells CASSHPGGRNEQFF. In DNA form, the CDR3 reads TGTGCCAGCAGCCATCCAGGGGGCAGGAATGAGCAGTTCTTC. The chain links TRBV14 to TRBJ2-1, with 8 positions matching TRBD1. Losses at the gene ends were 3 bases for V and 7 bases for J; bases not matched to a gene: 5. The CDR3 is 14 residues long. Germline CDR1 and CDR2: SGHDN and FVKESK.

The chain employs TRBV4-1 and TRBJ2-2; weak D call: TRBD1 (5 bases). The CDR3 has 15 residues. Trimming removed 5 bases at V and 2 bases at J, with 12 bases between. CDR1 is MGHRA and CDR2 is YSYEKL in the germline V gene. CDR3 DNA: TGCGCCAGCAGCGGGGCGGCGGATAACACCGGGGAGCTGTTTTTT. This translates into CASSGAADNTGELFF.

This clone was observed a handful of times. V usage is TRBV5-1 and J usage is TRBJ1-2, with 9 bases identical to TRBD1. CDR1 and CDR2 (germline): SGHRS, YFSETQ. The length of the CDR3 is 16 residues. The V gene end was trimmed by 0 bases and the J gene end by 7 bases; junction bases not matched to a gene: 10. Here the CDR3 DNA reads TGCGCCAGCAGCTTGGGAGCCGGGACAGGGAAGGGTGGCTACACCTTC. Translated: CASSLGAGTGKGGYTF.

The chain uses TRBV10-3 and TRBJ2-7; D is unclear. Germline V gene data show CDR1 as ENHRY and CDR2 as SYGVKD. The V gene lost 6 bases and the J gene lost 1 base, with 10 bases spanning the gap. The CDR3 sequence is 13 residues long. Here the CDR3 reads CAISKTGSYEQYF. The CDR3 nucleotides are TGTGCCATCAGCAAAACGGGTTCCTACGAGCAGTACTTC.

This clone was detected once. V usage is TRBV4-2 and J usage is TRBJ2-3; 8 bases align to TRBD2. The CDR3 runs 18 residues. The V gene's germline CDR1 is LGHNA and CDR2 YNFKEQ. Unmatched junction bases numbered 16, after V lost 5 bases and J lost 3 bases. The CDR3 coding sequence is TGTGCCAGCAGCTACCCCGGCGGGGGGCTCGGGCGTACAGATACGCAGTATTTT. Protein: CASSYPGGGLGRTDTQYF.

The V and J genes are TRBV28 and TRBJ1-5; no firm D call. Germline V gives CDR1 MDHEN, CDR2 SYDVKM. Deletions cut 8 bases from V and 5 bases from J, with 10 bases between. The CDR3 sequence is 12 residues long. The CDR3 region has the DNA TGTGCCAGCCGGGTTAGGTATCAGCCCCAGCATTTT. Amino acid sequence: CASRVRYQPQHF.

This clone has a single count. The chain is built from TRBV7-6 and TRBJ2-3, with D possibly matching TRBD2 (6 bases). Trimming left V 4 bases short and J 1 base short, with 12 bases between. Germline V CDR1 and CDR2: SGHVS, FNYEAQ. This CDR3 region has 15 residues. CDR3 sequence (DNA): TGTGCCAGCAGCTCCAGCGGAGGGGGCACAGATACGCAGTATTTT. Its translation: CASSSSGGGTDTQYF.

This chain connects TRBV18 to TRBJ1-2; possibly TRBD1 for D (5 bases). The germline V and J ends were trimmed by 3 bases and 5 bases, with 10 bases remaining between them. Germline V gene data show CDR1 as KGHSH and CDR2 as LQKENI. This CDR3 comprises 13 residues. CDR3 sequence: CASSPDGGYGYTF. The CDR3 DNA is TGTGCCAGCTCACCGGACGGGGGGTATGGCTACACCTTC. Supplemented by reference TRBV18 and TRBJ1-2, the full variable domain reads NAGVMQNPRHLVRRRGQEARLRCSPMKGHSHVYWYRQLPEEGLKFMVYLQKENIIDESGMPKERFSAEFPKEGPSILRIQQVVRGDSAAYFCASSPDGGYGYTFGSGTRLTVV.

The chain is built from TRBV6-8 and TRBJ2-7; no clear D. V was clipped by 8 bases and J by 3 bases, with 20 bases between them. The CDR3 totals 15 residues. CDR1 is MNHGY, CDR2 SAAAGT, per germline. Here the CDR3 DNA reads TGTGCCAGCCTATTCCCTCCCCCCCCCAACTACGAGCAGTACTTC. Protein sequence: CASLFPPPPNYEQYF.